Shown below are 11 T cell receptor beta chains from a single sample sequenced in a study of blood T cell repertoires in COVID-19. Assay used: immunoSEQ multiplex PCR; TCRdb lists only in-frame clones, some missing. The table lists roughly 250,000 clones, roughly 84% of them singletons. Material: peripheral blood. The source is a woman in her forties who had recovered from COVID-19.

Points on this clone: Other DNA sequences of this sample code for an identical CDR3. This chain connects TRBV3-1 (or the pseudogene TRBV3-2) to TRBJ1-2, with D unclear. The CDR3 totals 14 residues. With 0 bases removed from V and 2 bases from J, the gap between germline ends came to 7 bases. Looked up from germline, CDR1 is LGHDT and CDR2 is YNNKEL (reference sequence). CDR3 sequence reads: CASSQDLRNYGYTF. DNA of the CDR3: TGTGCCAGCAGCCAAGATTTGAGAAACTATGGCTACACCTTC.

The gene calls are TRBV18 and TRBJ2-6; D ambiguous. V was shortened by 3 bases and J by 4 bases, with 10 bases between the two germline ends. Germline CDR1 and CDR2: KGHSH and LQKENI. This CDR3 has 15 residues. CDR3 sequence (DNA): TGTGCCAGCTCACCGGCCGGGTTCGGGGCCAACGTCCTGACTTTC. It translates to CASSPAGFGANVLTF. Full variable domain (rest looked up from reference TRBV18 and TRBJ2-6): NAGVMQNPRHLVRRRGQEARLRCSPMKGHSHVYWYRQLPEEGLKFMVYLQKENIIDESGMPKERFSAEFPKEGPSILRIQQVVRGDSAAYFCASSPAGFGANVLTFGAGSRLTVL.

J is TRBJ2-1 and V is TRBV10-3, with 8 bases lining up with TRBD2. Germline values: CDR1 ENHRY, CDR2 SYGVKD. The CDR3 consists of 16 residues. The V gene end was trimmed by 1 base and the J gene end by 1 base; junction bases not matched to a gene: 3. CDR3 DNA: TGTGCCATCAGTGAGTTTGGCGGGAGGTCCTACAATGAGCAGTTCTTC. It translates to CAISEFGGRSYNEQFF.

J is TRBJ2-2 and V is TRBV2, with 7 bases aligning to TRBD1. The germline V gene has CDR1 SNHLY and CDR2 FYNNEI. The CDR3 consists of 16 residues. V dropped 6 bases and J dropped 6; count of bases not matched to a gene: 13. CDR3 residues: CASSVRQGTTPGELFF. The CDR3 DNA reads TGTGCCAGCAGCGTCAGACAGGGAACTACGCCCGGGGAGCTGTTTTTT.

This clone was found once. The CDR3 DNA reads TGTGCCAGCAGTTACTCGAGCCTAACCTACGAGCAGTACTTC. Its translation: CASSYSSLTYEQYF. The gene calls are TRBV6-5 and TRBJ2-7; D is uncertain. The germline V gene encodes CDR1 MNHEY and CDR2 SVGAGI. This CDR3 region has 14 residues. The V end lost 0 bases, the J end lost 2 bases, and 8 bases lay between the germline ends.

The chain links TRBV5-6 to TRBJ2-5; 8 positions match TRBD2. CDR1 and CDR2 (germline): SGHDT, YYEEEE. V was pared by 4 bases and J by 1 base, with 9 bases of the junction left unmatched. This CDR3 has 16 amino acids. CDR3 residues: CASSPSGRGVQETQYF. CDR3 DNA sequence: TGTGCCAGCAGCCCGAGTGGGCGGGGGGTCCAAGAGACCCAGTACTTC.

The chain recombines TRBV3-1 (or the pseudogene TRBV3-2) with TRBJ2-2, with TRBD2 as a possible D gene (6 bases). Germline-derived CDR1 and CDR2 are LGHDT and YNNKEL (reference sequence). The CDR3 is made up of 18 amino acids. The ends were cut back, 0 bases at V and 5 bases at J, with 19 bases in the middle. The DNA for the CDR3 is TGTGCCAGCAGCCAAGAACTCAGAGTGGGGCGGGGTACCGGGGAGCTGTTTTTT. As protein: CASSQELRVGRGTGELFF.

The chain joins TRBV19 to TRBJ2-7, with TRBD2 matching over 8 bases. The V segment lost 4 bases and the J segment 1 base; nucleotides outside the gene matches: 6. The CDR3 has 15 amino acids. Germline CDR1 and CDR2: LNHDA and SQIVND (reference sequence). The CDR3 protein is CASSTGGAMSYEQYF. For the CDR3, the DNA is TGTGCCAGTAGTACGGGGGGGGCAATGTCCTACGAGCAGTACTTC.

The chain links TRBV6-2 or TRBV6-3 to TRBJ1-4; D gene uncertain. There are 13 residues in the CDR3. CDR1 and CDR2 from the germline V gene are MNHEY and SVGEGT. Trimming stripped 3 bases from V and 10 bases from J, with 12 bases between. As DNA, the CDR3 is TGTGCCAGCAGTTATACCCGGGGAGGAAAACTGTTTTTT. Residues: CASSYTRGGKLFF.

The J gene is TRBJ2-2, the V gene TRBV5-1, with a weak D call TRBD2 (7 bases). Germline lookup yields CDR1 SGHRS and CDR2 YFSETQ. The CDR3 has 17 amino acids. V lost 4 bases and J 1 base, leaving 17 bases between the germline ends. The CDR3 reads CASSRGSGTLNTGELFF. CDR3 DNA sequence: TGCGCCAGCAGCCGTGGGAGCGGGACATTGAACACCGGGGAGCTGTTTTTT.

For the CDR3, the DNA is TGTGCCAGCAGCCAGGGACAGATAAGAGTAGATACGCAGTATTTT. Amino acids: CASSQGQIRVDTQYF. J is TRBJ2-3 and V is TRBV11-3; the match to TRBD1 covers 7 bases. The CDR3 runs to 15 residues. The J segment lost 5 bases and the V segment lost 5 bases, leaving 10 bases of the junction unmatched. Germline V gene sequence: CDR1 SGHNT, CDR2 YENEEA.